Listed here are 27 T cell receptor beta chains from one sample, sequenced in a study of Ad26.COV2.S vaccination and SARS-CoV-2 variants. TCRdb's copy holds only in-frame clones and misses some; the assay was immunoSEQ multiplex PCR. This sample carries roughly 400,000 clones, about 92% of them seen once, and the ten largest clones take around 1.8%. Treatment noted: some 20 received Ad26.COV2.S at low or high dose, single or two shots; about 5 received placebo; per-sample allocation not given. The samples date from day 63 after the first vaccine or placebo injection. The sequencing here drew on peripheral blood, taken in a trial of Ad26.COV2.S vaccine versus placebo. The receptors shown here come from a person aged 18-65 years who received the Ad26.COV2.S COVID-19 vaccine or a placebo.

The V call is TRBV9, the J call TRBJ2-1; D is unresolved. The CDR3 contains 14 residues. Trimming shortened V by 0 bases and J by 8 bases, and 12 bases separated the two germline ends. Germline CDR1 is SGDLS and CDR2 is YYNGEE. As DNA, the CDR3 is TGTGCCAGCAGCGTAGTTCCAGCCGTGGATGAGCAGTTCTTC. Protein product: CASSVVPAVDEQFF. Full variable domain (outside the CDR3, taken from reference TRBV9 and TRBJ2-1): DSGVTQTPKHLITATGQRVTLRCSPRSGDLSVYWYQQSLDQGLQFLIQYYNGEERAKGNILERFSAQQFPDLHSELNLSSLELGDSALYFCASSVVPAVDEQFFGPGTRLTVL.

The count of this clone is one. This chain uses TRBV18 with TRBJ2-5; D is unclear. Germline V gene data show CDR1 as KGHSH and CDR2 as LQKENI. Trimming removed 0 bases from V and 3 bases from J, with 5 bases in between. The CDR3 contains 13 residues. DNA for the CDR3: TGTGCCAGCTCACCACCAGAGGAAGAGACCCAGTACTTC. Translated, it gives CASSPPEEETQYF. The variable domain in full, with the rest retrieved from reference TRBV18 and TRBJ2-5, is NAGVMQNPRHLVRRRGQEARLRCSPMKGHSHVYWYRQLPEEGLKFMVYLQKENIIDESGMPKERFSAEFPKEGPSILRIQQVVRGDSAAYFCASSPPEEETQYFGPGTRLLVL.

The J gene is TRBJ2-3, the V gene TRBV25-1; D not resolved. The length of the CDR3 is 13 residues. V lost 8 bases and J lost 3, with 12 bases in between. The V gene's germline CDR1 is MGHDK and CDR2 SYGVNS. The CDR3 DNA sequence: TGTGCCAGCCGGAAGGGCAGGACAGATACGCAGTATTTT. As protein: CASRKGRTDTQYF.

V is TRBV7-9 and J is TRBJ2-1, with a weak D call TRBD1 (6 bases). The CDR3 totals 17 residues. Germline CDR1 SEHNR, CDR2 FQNEAQ (reference sequence). Trimming stripped 8 bases from V and 4 bases from J, with 24 bases between. CDR3 bases: TGTGCCAGCCAGCTTTGGGGTCGAGGACAGTCGTACAATGAGCAGTTCTTC. Translation: CASQLWGRGQSYNEQFF. The entire variable domain, with the rest obtained from reference TRBV7-9 and TRBJ2-1, is as follows: DTGVSQNPRHKITKRGQNVTFRCDPISEHNRLYWYRQTLGQGPEFLTYFQNEAQLEKSRLLSDRFSAERPKGSFSTLEIQRTEQGDSAMYLCASQLWGRGQSYNEQFFGPGTRLTVL.

The chain couples TRBV2 to TRBJ1-5; 7 nucleotides align to TRBD1. This CDR3 spans 17 amino acids. Per germline, CDR1 SNHLY and CDR2 FYNNEI. Trimming took 6 bases from V and 0 from J; bases not matched to a gene: 11. In DNA, the CDR3 is TGTGCCAGCAGCAGGACAGGCCGAGGGGGTAGCAATCAGCCCCAGCATTTT. Its protein is CASSRTGRGGSNQPQHF.

This chain connects TRBV7-6 to TRBJ1-1, with a possible D match to TRBD1 (5 bases). The V end lost 1 base, the J end lost 4 bases, and 13 bases lay between the germline ends. The CDR3 is 15 amino acids. The germline CDR1 and CDR2 sequences are SGHVS and FNYEAQ. The CDR3 DNA sequence: TGTGCCAGCAGCTTAGGGCGGGGCCCTTTCACTGAAGCTTTCTTT. Protein: CASSLGRGPFTEAFF.

A few counts support this clone. Other DNA sequences in the same sample also yield this CDR3. The chain is built from TRBV27 and TRBJ1-2, with D uncertain. The V and J ends lost 2 bases and 2 bases respectively, with 6 bases between them. The V gene's germline CDR1 is MNHEY and CDR2 SMNVEV (reference sequence). The CDR3 spans 13 residues. The DNA of the CDR3 is TGTGCCAGCAGTTTAGGGCGGAACTATGGCTACACCTTC. Residues: CASSLGRNYGYTF.

In its sample, this clone was seen a few times. V gene TRBV5-4 combines with J gene TRBJ1-2, with D unresolved. The CDR3 runs to 12 residues. Looked up from germline, CDR1 is SGHNT and CDR2 is YYREEE (reference sequence). V shed 4 bases and J shed 9 bases, with 13 bases lying between them. CDR3 in amino acids: CASSLSGDSYTF. The CDR3 DNA reads TGTGCCAGCAGCCTGAGTGGGGATAGCTACACCTTC.

This chain joins TRBV12-3 or TRBV12-4 and TRBJ2-7; the D is unclear. V was shortened by 1 base and J by 1 base, with 5 bases between the two germline ends. The length of the CDR3 is 13 residues. CDR3 amino acids: CASSLGLSYEQYF. The CDR3 nucleotides read TGTGCCAGCAGTTTAGGATTGTCCTACGAGCAGTACTTC.

This chain connects TRBV11-3 to TRBJ2-3, with a weak D call TRBD1 (5 bases). Looked up from germline, CDR1 is SGHNT and CDR2 is YENEEA. V was cut by 5 bases and J by 0 bases, with 9 bases left in between. The length of the CDR3 is 14 residues. The CDR3 sequence is CASSVDRSTDTQYF. For the CDR3, the DNA is TGTGCCAGCAGCGTCGACAGAAGCACAGATACGCAGTATTTT.

In DNA, the CDR3 is TGTGCCAGTAGTATGATAGGGGAAGAGACCCAGTACTTC. Its translation: CASSMIGEETQYF. J is TRBJ2-5 and V is TRBV19; the D gene is possibly TRBD1 (5 bases). CDR1 is LNHDA, CDR2 SQIVND, per germline (reference sequence). The CDR3 consists of 13 residues. The ends were cut back, 3 bases at V and 3 bases at J, with 8 bases in the middle.

The J gene is TRBJ1-3, the V gene TRBV30; TRBD1 matches at 8 bases. There are 14 residues in the CDR3. Trimming cost V 3 bases and J 2 bases; bases outside gene matches: 3. CDR1 GTSNPN and CDR2 SVGIG come from the germline V gene (reference sequence). In DNA, the CDR3 is TGTGCCTGGAGAAACAGGGGGGCTGGAAACACCATATATTTT. It specifies CAWRNRGAGNTIYF.

This clone was counted only a few times. The gene calls are TRBV10-2 and TRBJ1-1; D is unclear. This CDR3 has 13 residues. Trimming took 2 bases from V and 1 from J, leaving 5 bases between them. The V gene's germline CDR1 is WSHSY and CDR2 SAAADI. CDR3 amino acids: CASSETENTEAFF. CDR3 nucleotide sequence: TGCGCCAGCAGTGAGACAGAGAACACTGAAGCTTTCTTT.

The genes are TRBV11-2 and TRBJ1-1; no definite D call. Germline V gene lookup returns CDR1 SGHAT and CDR2 FQNNGV. V was cut by 3 bases and J by 2 bases, with 10 bases left in between. The CDR3 totals 14 residues. CDR3 sequence reads: CASSFFPLNTEAFF. In nucleotides, the CDR3 is TGTGCCAGCAGCTTTTTTCCATTAAACACTGAAGCTTTCTTT.

J is TRBJ1-6 and V is TRBV19; D is uncertain. CDR3 length equals 15 residues. Per the germline V gene, CDR1 is LNHDA and CDR2 is SQIVND (reference sequence). Trimming cost V 3 bases and J 9 bases, with 15 bases left between them. Here the CDR3 DNA reads TGTGCCAGTAGTATCGTCGGCGGGGTGGGTTCACCCCTCCACTTT. Its protein product is CASSIVGGVGSPLHF.

This chain links TRBV5-5 with TRBJ2-2, with 7 bases identical to TRBD1. CDR1 and CDR2 from the germline V gene are SGHKS and YYEKEE (reference sequence). The CDR3 runs to 16 residues. The V and J ends lost 0 bases and 0 bases, in that order; junction bases with no gene match: 2. The CDR3 DNA sequence: TGTGCCAGCAGCTTGGCCGGGACAGCGAACACCGGGGAGCTGTTTTTT. Its translation is CASSLAGTANTGELFF.

The CDR3 bases are TGCGCCAGCAGAGCTGGAAACACCGGGGAGCTGTTTTTT. This encodes CASRAGNTGELFF. The chain combines TRBV4-3 with TRBJ2-2; D is undetermined. The CDR3 totals 13 residues. Deletions cut 6 bases from V and 2 bases from J, with 7 bases between. The germline CDR1 and CDR2 sequences are LGHNA and YSLEER.

The genes are TRBV3-1 (or the pseudogene TRBV3-2) and TRBJ2-7, with TRBD2 identical over 9 bases. The J segment lost 2 bases and the V segment lost 1 base, leaving 3 bases of the junction unmatched. Germline loops: CDR1 LGHDT, CDR2 YNNKEL (reference sequence). The length of the CDR3 is 15 residues. CDR3 nucleotide sequence: TGTGCCAGCAGCCAAGGACTAGCGGTGCCCTACGAGCAGTACTTC. This gives the protein CASSQGLAVPYEQYF.

The rearrangement uses TRBV4-3 and TRBJ1-2; 7 nucleotides line up with TRBD1. The CDR3 is 15 residues long. V gave up 0 bases and J gave up 5 bases; unmatched junction bases: 6. Germline assignment: CDR1 LGHNA and CDR2 YSLEER. As DNA, the CDR3 is TGCGCCAGCAGCCAAGATACAGGGGTTTATTATGGCTACACCTTC. Translated: CASSQDTGVYYGYTF.

The rearrangement links TRBV21-1 to TRBJ2-2; the table names TRBD2, a call not compared with the DNA. TRBV21-1 is tagged as a pseudogene. The CDR3 is made up of 16 amino acids. CDR3 sequence (DNA): TGTGCCAGCAGCCCATCTAGCGGGGGGGACACCGGGGAGCTGTTTTTT. Its translation is CASSPSSGGDTGELFF.

A few counts support this clone. The V gene is TRBV12-3 or TRBV12-4, the J gene TRBJ2-2, with D possibly matching TRBD1 (5 bases). Trimming left V 6 bases short and J 5 bases short, with 10 bases between. CDR3 length: 13 residues. The CDR3 DNA sequence: TGTGCCAGCAGCCGTCGACAGACCGGGGAGCTGTTTTTT. This gives the protein CASSRRQTGELFF.

The gene calls are TRBV18 and TRBJ1-2; TRBD1 aligns across 7 bases. V shed 1 base and J 4 bases; nucleotides not matched to a gene: 15. This CDR3 is built from 18 residues. Germline assignment: CDR1 KGHSH and CDR2 LQKENI. The chain's CDR3 is CASSPLSSHRGGSYGYTF. In nucleotides, the CDR3 is TGTGCCAGCTCACCACTTTCCTCCCACAGGGGAGGCAGCTATGGCTACACCTTC.

This clone was counted a single time. V is TRBV28 and J is TRBJ1-2, with 8 bases lining up with TRBD1. From germline, CDR1 is MDHEN and CDR2 SYDVKM. V lost 6 bases and J lost 4; bases outside the gene matches: 13. The length of the CDR3 is 16 residues. The CDR3 spells CASRPELGTGFYGYTF. The CDR3 nucleotides are TGTGCCAGCAGGCCGGAATTGGGGACAGGATTCTATGGCTACACCTTC.

CDR3 bases: TGTGCCAGCTCACCGGACAGGGCGTATGGCTACACCTTC. It codes for CASSPDRAYGYTF. The chain combines TRBV18 with TRBJ1-2, with 8 nucleotides matching TRBD1. This CDR3 region has 13 residues. Germline V gene sequence: CDR1 KGHSH, CDR2 LQKENI. Unmatched junction bases numbered 2, after V lost 3 bases and J lost 5 bases.

The chain uses TRBV6-5 and TRBJ2-2, with D uncertain. This CDR3 comprises 16 residues. Germline V lookup: CDR1 MNHEY, CDR2 SVGAGI. V was pared by 0 bases and J by 0 bases, with 8 bases between. Here the CDR3 DNA reads TGTGCCAGCAGTTACTCGATACAGACGAACACCGGGGAGCTGTTTTTT. This encodes CASSYSIQTNTGELFF.

The chain recombines TRBV3-1 (or the pseudogene TRBV3-2) with TRBJ2-2; 7 nucleotides line up with TRBD2. Germline CDR1 and CDR2: LGHDT and YNNKEL (reference sequence). Unmatched junction bases numbered 12, after V lost 4 bases and J lost 1 base. The CDR3 is 18 amino acids. The CDR3 DNA sequence: TGTGCCAGCAGCCCCTTGCCGAGGCTAGCGGAGAACACCGGGGAGCTGTTTTTT. It is translated as CASSPLPRLAENTGELFF.

This clone was detected once. The V call is TRBV15, the J call TRBJ2-3; 8 positions match TRBD2. V shed 3 bases, J shed 11 bases, and the junction held 16 bases outside the gene matches. The length of the CDR3 is 16 residues. In germline, CDR1 is LNHNV, CDR2 YYDKDF (reference sequence). This CDR3 reads CATSRMGLESSSGQYF. Written as DNA, the CDR3 is TGTGCCACCAGCAGGATGGGACTAGAAAGTTCTAGTGGGCAGTATTTT.